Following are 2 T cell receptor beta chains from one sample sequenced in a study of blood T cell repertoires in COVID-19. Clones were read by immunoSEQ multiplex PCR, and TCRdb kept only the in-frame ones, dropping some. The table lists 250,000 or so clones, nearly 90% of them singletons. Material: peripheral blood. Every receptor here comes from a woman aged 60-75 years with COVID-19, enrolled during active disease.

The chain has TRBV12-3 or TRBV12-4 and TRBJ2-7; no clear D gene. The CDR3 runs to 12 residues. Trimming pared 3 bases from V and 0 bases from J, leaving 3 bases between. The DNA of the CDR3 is TGTGCCAGCAGTTTGGCCTCCTACGAGCAGTACTTC. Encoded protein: CASSLASYEQYF.

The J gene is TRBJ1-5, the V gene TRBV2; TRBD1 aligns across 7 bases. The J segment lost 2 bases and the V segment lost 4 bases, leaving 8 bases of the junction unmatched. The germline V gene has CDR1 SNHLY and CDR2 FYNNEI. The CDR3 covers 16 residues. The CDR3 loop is CASSGVGGAGNQPQHF. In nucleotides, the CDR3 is TGTGCCAGCAGTGGGGTAGGGGGCGCAGGCAATCAGCCCCAGCATTTT.